This is a list of T cell receptor beta chains from one sample in a study of technical replicates of blood from a few donors. The table came from immunoSEQ multiplex PCR; TCRdb's copy has only in-frame clones and leaves some out. The sample lists 84,000 or so clones, around 94% occurring once. The sequenced sample was T cells isolated from PBMCs. The receptors come from a human donor in good health. Both conserved end residues are part of each CDR3. A D gene is named only where the DNA matches it firmly. Only part of the rows carry a size: once, few, many, or a class if the clone is expanded.

cdr3_length	v_call	j_call	d_call	clone_size	cdr3_nt	cdr3_aa
14	TRBV18	TRBJ2-3	TRBD1	.	TGTGCCAGCCTCGGGTCGACAGGGGAAGATACGCAGTATTTT	CASLGSTGEDTQYF
14	TRBV27	TRBJ1-3	.	.	TGTGCCAGCAGTTTAGCAGGGACTGGAAACACCATATATTTT	CASSLAGTGNTIYF
18	TRBV13	TRBJ2-3	.	once	TGTGCCAGCAGCTCACAGGGGGCCCTTAGCGGGAGAACCGATACGCAGTATTTT	CASSSQGALSGRTDTQYF
16	TRBV19	TRBJ2-7	.	.	TGTGCCAGTAGTATTGCCCCTCTTGGCTCTCGCTACGAGCAGTACTTC	CASSIAPLGSRYEQYF
15	TRBV5-1	TRBJ1-5	.	.	TGCGCCAGCAGCTTGGACAGTACCAGCAATCAGCCCCAGCATTTT	CASSLDSTSNQPQHF
10	TRBV14	TRBJ2-1	.	.	TGTGCCAGCAGCCAAGATCAGGTGTTCTTC	CASSQDQVFF
16	TRBV28	TRBJ2-2	.	.	TGTGCCAGCAGTCTACCCTCCTTCGACCGGACAGGGGAGCTGTTTTTT	CASSLPSFDRTGELFF
13	TRBV7-2	TRBJ2-1	.	.	TGTGCCAGCAGCTTAGACAGTAACAATGAGCAGTTCTTC	CASSLDSNNEQFF
15	TRBV6-1	TRBJ2-5	.	.	TGTGCCAGCAGTGAACTGAGGGGGGGGATTGAGACCCAGTACTTC	CASSELRGGIETQYF
13	TRBV7-9	TRBJ2-1	TRBD2	.	TGTGCCAGCAGCCGTAGCGGGGGGTATGAGCAGTTCTTC	CASSRSGGYEQFF
13	TRBV4-1	TRBJ1-5	.	.	TGCGCCAGCAGCCAAGATACATGGCAGCCCCAGCATTTT	CASSQDTWQPQHF
14	TRBV19	TRBJ2-7	TRBD1	.	TGTGCCAGTAGTATTAGGCAGGGGGACTACGAGCAGTACTTC	CASSIRQGDYEQYF
12	TRBV7-9	TRBJ1-1	.	.	TGTGCCAGCAGCTTAGGCGAGGGTGAAGCTTTCTTT	CASSLGEGEAFF
17	TRBV2	TRBJ2-3	TRBD2	once	TGTGCCAGCAGCGAGGGGACTAGCGGGAGGGCCCGAGATACGCAGTATTTT	CASSEGTSGRARDTQYF
13	TRBV7-9	TRBJ2-1	.	.	TGTGCCAGCGGCCCCACAGGGAACAATGAGCAGTTCTTC	CASGPTGNNEQFF
15	TRBV4-1	TRBJ2-7	.	once	TGCGCCAGCAGCCAAGAGGCCTACATAAACAGCGAGCAGTACTTC	CASSQEAYINSEQYF
18	TRBV11-2	TRBJ2-2	TRBD1	.	TGTGCCAGCAGCTTATCCCCGGGGGACAGGGTAAACACCGGGGAGCTGTTTTTT	CASSLSPGDRVNTGELFF
16	TRBV6-6	TRBJ1-6	TRBD1	.	TGTGCCAGCAGTTACCTCGGGACAGCCTATAATTCACCCCTCCACTTT	CASSYLGTAYNSPLHF
16	TRBV29-1	TRBJ2-1	TRBD1	.	TGCAGCGTTCCAGACAGGGGTCAGGGCTCCTACAATGAGCAGTTCTTC	CSVPDRGQGSYNEQFF
16	TRBV9	TRBJ1-3	.	.	TGTGCCAGCAGCGTAGCTGGAGCGTCATCTGGAAACACCATATATTTT	CASSVAGASSGNTIYF
11	TRBV5-5	TRBJ2-7	.	.	TGTGCCAGCAGCGCAGACTACGAGCAGTACTTC	CASSADYEQYF
14	TRBV5-1	TRBJ2-3	TRBD1	.	TGCGCCAGCAGCTCGACAGGGAGCACAGATACGCAGTATTTT	CASSSTGSTDTQYF
15	TRBV11-2	TRBJ2-7	.	.	TGTGCCAGCAGCTTAGGGTTTACCAGCGACTACGAGCAGTACTTC	CASSLGFTSDYEQYF
17	TRBV27	TRBJ2-3	TRBD1	.	TGTGCCAGCAGTCGACAGGGGACGTCCACTAGCACAGATACGCAGTATTTT	CASSRQGTSTSTDTQYF
14	TRBV5-1	TRBJ2-7	.	.	TGCGCCAGCAGCCCTACCTTAGACTCCTACGAGCAGTACTTC	CASSPTLDSYEQYF
12	TRBV28	TRBJ1-2	.	.	TGTGCCAGTTCCCGGCCCGGGGTTGGCTACACCTTC	CASSRPGVGYTF
16	TRBV6-6	TRBJ2-5	.	once	TGTGCCAGCAGTTACTCGATCCTAGCTACGGGAGAGACCCAGTACTTC	CASSYSILATGETQYF
12	TRBV9	TRBJ1-1	.	.	TGTGCCAGCAGCACAGGGAAGACTGAAGCTTTCTTT	CASSTGKTEAFF
15	TRBV19	TRBJ2-5	TRBD2	.	TGTGCCAGTAGTTCAGAGGCGGGGGTGGGTCAGACCCAGTACTTC	CASSSEAGVGQTQYF
13	TRBV5-1	TRBJ1-1	.	.	TGCGCCAGCAGCTTGGACCCGAACTCCTCGGCTTTCTTT	CASSLDPNSSAFF
11	TRBV18	TRBJ2-2	.	.	TGTGCCAGCCAGAACGCCGGGGAGCTGTTTTTT	CASQNAGELFF
12	TRBV19	TRBJ1-1	.	once	TGTGCCAGTAGTATAGGACTCCGTGAAGCTTTCTTT	CASSIGLREAFF
15	TRBV10-2	TRBJ2-2	TRBD1	.	TGCGCCAGCAGACGGACAGGGTTTAACACCGGGGAGCTGTTTTTT	CASRRTGFNTGELFF
15	TRBV2	TRBJ1-4	.	.	TGTGCCAGCAGTGAAAGGCCAGACTCTAATGAAAAACTGTTTTTT	CASSERPDSNEKLFF
14	TRBV27	TRBJ2-1	.	.	TGTGCCAGCAGCTCTATAGCGGCCTACAATGAGCAGTTCTTC	CASSSIAAYNEQFF
13	TRBV29-1	TRBJ2-7	.	.	TGCAGCGTTGGGGAGCAGAGCTCCTACGAGCAGTACTTC	CSVGEQSSYEQYF
13	TRBV19	TRBJ2-7	.	.	TGTGCCAGTAGTGTCAGGGGCACCTACGAGCAGTACTTC	CASSVRGTYEQYF
16	TRBV11-2	TRBJ2-7	.	.	TGTGCCAGCAGCTTAGAATCCCCCCCTTACACCTACGAGCAGTACTTC	CASSLESPPYTYEQYF